The present T cell receptor (beta chain) was sequenced within a study of somatic mutations in cytotoxic T cells in rheumatoid arthritis. Study-level information: Collection of patient blood (30 ml EDTA) took place right after diagnosis, before any treatment.

General study points: Age-matched healthy controls and rheumatoid arthritis patients had CD8+ T-cell clonality that did not differ significantly. TRBV07 appeared slightly underrepresented in the rheumatoid arthritis patients. That finding was not adjusted to account for multiple comparisons.

Assay: immunoSEQ multiplex PCR; the TCRdb copy retains only in-frame clones and omits some. The sample shows 3,500 to 5,000 clones, roughly 92% of them seen only once. Purity of the CD4+ and CD8+ cells, isolated by positive magnetic bead selection, was checked by flow cytometry. The V gene's germline CDR1 is SGHVS and CDR2 FQNEAQ. After removal of 4 bases from V and 7 bases from J, the junction contained 16 bases not matched to a gene. There are 17 residues in the CDR3. About this clone: What it binds is unknown.

The receptor comes from a woman in her sixties with rheumatoid arthritis. The chain recombines TRBV7-8 with TRBJ2-1; 7 nucleotides line up with TRBD2. The sample taken for sequencing was CD8+ T cells sorted from blood. CDR3 sequence reads: CASSSPMGEGLGNEQFF. In nucleotides, the CDR3 is TGTGCCAGCAGCTCCCCTATGGGGGAGGGCCTGGGAAATGAGCAGTTCTTC. The entire variable domain, with the rest obtained from reference TRBV7-8 and TRBJ2-1, is as follows: GAGVSQSPRYKVAKRGQDVALRCDPISGHVSLFWYQQALGQGPEFLTYFQNEAQLDKSGLPSDRFFAERPEGSVSTLKIQRTQQEDSAVYLCASSSPMGEGLGNEQFFGPGTRLTVL.